This TCR beta chain was profiled in a study of blood T cell repertoires in COVID-19. Sequencing used immunoSEQ multiplex PCR; TCRdb keeps in-frame clones, though not all of them. In the table there are about 320,000 clones, roughly 85% of which are singletons. Cohorts were based on clinical histories the participants reported. The CDR3 is 15 residues long. V lost 5 bases to trimming and J lost 2 bases; unmatched junction nucleotides: 6. Germline CDR1 reads SGHNT; CDR2 reads YENEEA. This chain joins TRBV11-3 and TRBJ2-3, with TRBD1 matching 8 bases. The source of this sequence is a woman in her twenties or thirties who had been exposed to COVID-19. Sequencing used PBMCs or T cells enriched from blood (not recorded which). The DNA of the CDR3 is TGTGCCAGCAGCGATACGGGACAGGTCACAGATACGCAGTATTTT. Encoded protein: CASSDTGQVTDTQYF.